This TCR beta chain emerged from a study of blood T cell repertoires in COVID-19. Overall study context: The samples span acute and convalescent COVID-19 from the United States, Italy and Spain.

Germline V gives CDR1 SGHAT, CDR2 FQNNGV. The CDR3 is 15 amino acids. V lost 4 bases, J lost 3 bases, and 6 bases stayed unmatched. Assignment of participants to cohorts was predicated upon participant-reported clinical history. How the authors handled the data: The authors estimated nucleated cell counts from reference gene primer amplification. Assay: immunoSEQ multiplex PCR; the TCRdb copy retains only in-frame clones and omits some. V and J calls and clone size are given by that table; D and trimming were obtained from the DNA. The sample lists 200,000 to 250,000 clones, approximately 78% occurring once.

Sequencing input: PBMCs or T cells enriched from blood (not recorded which). The sequence came from a man aged 35 to 55 who had recovered from COVID-19. The rearrangement uses TRBV11-2 and TRBJ2-7; 10 bases are a match to TRBD1. The CDR3 nucleotides read TGTGCCAGCAGCTCGATCCGGGACAGGGGCTACGAGCAGTACTTC. Its translation: CASSSIRDRGYEQYF.